A single sample gave rise to the 30 T cell receptor beta chains below, sequenced in a study of blood T cells in healthy people across ages. PCR was performed a second time for roughly 7 to 11 cycles using a sample-barcoded 5' primer and a J-beta primer mix. MiXCR, applied by TCRdb to the 5' RACE reads, yields one record per CDR3 protein. Among 1.5 million to 2 million distinct CDR3 sequences, approximately 32% were seen once, and the ten largest hold roughly 12%. The sample comprised blood. Source of these receptors: a woman aged 25 to 45 in good health.

Note on this clonotype: This clone may be a read error of a much larger clone one base away. The CDR3 sequence: CSVEGSGSYEQYF. The CDR3 DNA reads as TGCAGCGTTGAGGGTAGCGGCTCCTACGAGCAGTACTTC. The chain joins TRBV29-1 to TRBJ2-7; D is perhaps TRBD2 (6 bases). CDR1 is SQVTM and CDR2 is ANQGSEA in the germline V gene. V was pared by 3 bases and J by 0 bases, with 9 bases between. The CDR3 runs 13 residues.

The V gene is TRBV24-1, the J gene TRBJ2-1; D perhaps matches TRBD1 (5 bases). CDR3 length: 15 amino acids. The germline V gene encodes CDR1 KGHDR and CDR2 SFDVKD. V was clipped by 1 base and J by 0 bases, with 6 bases between them. CDR3 in amino acids: CATSDFRDSYNEQFF. CDR3 sequence (DNA): TGTGCCACCAGTGATTTCAGGGACTCCTACAATGAGCAGTTCTTC.

This clonotype was picked up a small number of times. This chain joins TRBV15 and TRBJ2-6; unclear D gene. This CDR3 is built from 17 residues. CDR1 and CDR2 from the germline V gene are LNHNV and YYDKDF (reference sequence). Trimming left V 1 base short and J 0 bases short, with 10 bases between. CDR3 sequence reads: CATSRGLGNSGANVLTF. The CDR3 nucleotides read TGTGCCACCAGCAGAGGCTTGGGGAACTCTGGGGCCAACGTCCTGACTTTC.

Notes on this clonotype: One base away lies a much larger clone, so this may be a sequencing read error. The V gene is TRBV28, the J gene TRBJ2-7; 7 nucleotides agree with TRBD2. CDR3 length: 15 residues. Germline CDR1 and CDR2: MDHEN and SYDVKM. V shed 8 bases and J 3 bases; nucleotides not matched to a gene: 13. The CDR3 DNA reads TGTGCCAGCTCTACTCCGGGCAGGGAGGGCTACGAGCAGTACTTC. Translation: CASSTPGREGYEQYF.

This clonotype showed up just a few times. The chain joins TRBV29-1 to TRBJ2-1, with D possibly being TRBD1 or TRBD2 (5 bases each). V lost 4 bases and J lost 4, with 20 bases in between. Germline loops: CDR1 SQVTM, CDR2 ANQGSEA. This CDR3 contains 16 residues. In DNA, the CDR3 is TGCAGCGTTGTGGGGACCACAGGAGCCGAATACAATGAGCAGTTCTTC. Its protein is CSVVGTTGAEYNEQFF.

This clonotype was detected only a few times. Its ends do not fully match the called genes, so a read error is possible. CDR3 coding DNA: TGTGCCAGCAATTACGGCCAGTCGGATGAGCAGTTCTTC. Its protein is CASNYGQSDEQFF. V and J are TRBV6-6 and TRBJ2-1; D not certain. Germline V lookup: CDR1 MNHNY, CDR2 SVGAGI (reference sequence). The CDR3 is made up of 13 amino acids.

This clonotype was detected only a few times. The chain employs TRBV7-3 and TRBJ2-1; 9 bases match TRBD1. Germline CDR1 reads SGHTA; CDR2 reads FQGTGA. This CDR3 comprises 15 residues. With V trimmed by 4 bases and J by 7 bases, 8 bases remained unmatched. The CDR3 nucleotides read TGTGCCAGCAGCTCCCCGGACAGGGGTAAGAATGAGCAGTTCTTC. Translated, it gives CASSSPDRGKNEQFF.

The V and J genes are TRBV12-3 or TRBV12-4 and TRBJ1-1; TRBD1 matches 12 bases. The CDR3 runs 16 residues. V lost 5 bases and J lost 4; bases outside the gene matches: 8. The chain's CDR3 is CASSKSGQGASTEAFF. CDR3 DNA sequence: TGTGCCAGCAGTAAGTCGGGACAGGGGGCGAGCACTGAAGCTTTCTTT.

The rearrangement uses TRBV12-3 or TRBV12-4 and TRBJ1-3; D remains unclear. V lost 2 bases and J 0 bases, leaving 8 bases between the germline ends. The CDR3 extends over 15 amino acids. CDR3 sequence (DNA): TGTGCCAGCAGTTTAACGGTCAGCTCTGGAAACACCATATATTTT. This sequence encodes CASSLTVSSGNTIYF.

V is TRBV5-1 and J is TRBJ2-7; D not certain. Trimming removed 7 bases from V and 5 bases from J, with 16 bases in between. Germline V lookup: CDR1 SGHRS, CDR2 YFSETQ. CDR3 length equals 13 residues. The CDR3: CASSTGPKDEQYF. The CDR3, as DNA: TGCGCCAGCTCCACCGGACCCAAGGACGAGCAGTACTTC.

In DNA, the CDR3 is TGCAGCGTCACCACCCTGGGGGTATTAATGAACACTGAAGCTTTCTTT. It codes for CSVTTLGVLMNTEAFF. The chain has TRBV29-1 and TRBJ1-1, with a weak D call TRBD1 (5 bases). The CDR3 loop spans 16 amino acids. Trimming removed 6 bases at V and 0 bases at J, with 20 bases between. Germline V gene data show CDR1 as SQVTM and CDR2 as ANQGSEA.

This clonotype has more than one count but fewer than ten. One junction end does not reproduce the germline sequence, and a read error may be involved. J is TRBJ2-3 and V is TRBV5-1; 7 bases fit TRBD2. The CDR3 extends over 15 amino acids. The V gene's germline CDR1 is SGHRS and CDR2 YFSETQ. CDR3 region: CASSLEIAGTDAQYF. The CDR3 DNA follows: TGCGCCAGCAGCTTGGAGATAGCGGGCACAGATGCGCAGTATTTT. Filled out from reference TRBV5-1 and TRBJ2-3, the complete variable domain reads KAGVTQTPRYLIKTRGQQVTLSCSPISGHRSVSWYQQTPGQGLQFLFEYFSETQRNKGNFPGRFSGRQFSNSRSEMNVSTLELGDSALYLCASSLEIAGTDAQYFGPGTRLTVL.

This clonotype was counted only a few times. This chain links TRBV21-1 with TRBJ1-2; the D call TRBD1 from the table was never checked on the DNA. TRBV21-1 is deemed a pseudogene. This CDR3 is built from 15 residues. DNA of the CDR3: TGTGCCAGCGCGGGGGAGGAAGGGGGCTCCAGTGGCTACACCTTC. Translating gives CASAGEEGGSSGYTF.

The chain's CDR3 is CASSAQGWNEQYF. The CDR3 DNA reads as TGTGCCAGCAGTGCGCAGGGATGGAACGAGCAGTACTTC. The chain couples TRBV6-1 to TRBJ2-7, with D possibly being TRBD1 (5 bases). Germline V CDR1 and CDR2: MNHNS, SASEGT. V was shortened by 4 bases and J by 5 bases, with 12 bases between the two germline ends. CDR3 length: 13 residues.

The gene calls are TRBV4-2 and TRBJ2-3; TRBD2 agrees at 15 bases. V lost 1 base and J lost 0; bases outside the gene matches: 2. Germline V gives CDR1 LGHNA, CDR2 YNFKEQ. The CDR3 length is 18 residues. In DNA form, the CDR3 reads TGTGCCAGCAGCCAAGCCGGGACTAGCGGGGGGAGCACAGATACGCAGTATTTT. This encodes CASSQAGTSGGSTDTQYF.

This clonotype was seen many times. The chain is built from TRBV3-1 and TRBJ2-5; 9 bases agree with TRBD2. Germline CDR1 is LGHDT and CDR2 is YNNKEL (reference sequence). V trimming: 8 bases; J trimming: 10 bases; junction bases outside the gene matches: 2. CDR3 length equals 10 residues. The CDR3 region is CASGTSNQYF. The DNA of the CDR3 is TGTGCCAGCGGGACTAGCAACCAGTACTTC.

There are a few counts of this clonotype. The chain is built from TRBV5-1 and TRBJ2-5; D possibly uses TRBD1 or TRBD2 (5 bases each). Looked up from germline, CDR1 is SGHRS and CDR2 is YFSETQ. This CDR3 comprises 14 residues. Trimming stripped 2 bases from V and 3 bases from J, with 11 bases between. CDR3 DNA: TGCGCCAGCAGCTTCGGGGCAGCGAAAGAGACCCAGTACTTC. This encodes CASSFGAAKETQYF.

This clonotype was detected many times. V and J are TRBV3-1 and TRBJ1-2, with 7 positions matching TRBD1. The CDR3 contains 15 residues. The germline V gene has CDR1 LGHDT and CDR2 YNNKEL (reference sequence). V lost 3 bases to trimming and J lost 1 base; unmatched junction nucleotides: 5. CDR3 region: CASSHTGTVNYGYTF. Written as DNA, the CDR3 is TGTGCCAGCAGCCACACCGGGACAGTTAACTATGGCTACACCTTC.

V usage is TRBV12-3 or TRBV12-4 and J usage is TRBJ2-3, with a weak D call TRBD2 (5 bases). Trimming took off 6 bases at V and 3 bases at J, with 16 bases between the two ends. The CDR3 loop spans 15 amino acids. CDR3 sequence reads: CASSRSRRGTDTQYF. CDR3 in DNA: TGTGCCAGCAGCCGGAGCCGGAGAGGGACAGATACGCAGTATTTT.

This clonotype was detected only a few times. The chain carries TRBV6-2 or TRBV6-3 and TRBJ1-1; 9 nucleotides match TRBD1. Germline CDR1 and CDR2: MNHEY and SVGEGT. With 4 bases clipped from V and 0 bases from J, the junction kept 15 bases outside the gene matches. CDR3 length equals 19 residues. In nucleotides, the CDR3 is TGTGCCAGCAGTTGGGGTGGGGGACAGGGTCGGTGGATGAACACTGAAGCTTTCTTT. This codes for CASSWGGGQGRWMNTEAFF.

The chain joins TRBV4-1 to TRBJ2-1; 14 bases match TRBD2. The CDR3 covers 20 residues. Per germline, CDR1 MGHRA and CDR2 YSYEKL. Trimming at V came to 0 bases and at J to 0 bases, leaving 7 bases not matched to a gene. The DNA of the CDR3 is TGCGCCAGCAGCCAAGATCCCGGACTAGCGGGAGGAAGCTCCTACAATGAGCAGTTCTTC. This codes for CASSQDPGLAGGSSYNEQFF.

There are a few counts of this clonotype. The V gene is TRBV3-1, the J gene TRBJ2-7, with 8 nucleotides matching TRBD1. V was pared by 4 bases and J by 0 bases, with 5 bases of the junction left unmatched. This CDR3 spans 15 amino acids. CDR1 and CDR2 from the germline V gene are LGHDT and YNNKEL (reference sequence). This CDR3 is CASSRDRGSSYEQYF. As DNA, the CDR3 is TGTGCCAGCAGCCGAGACAGGGGTAGCTCCTACGAGCAGTACTTC.

Turning to this clonotype: The junction differs from germline at one of its ends, possibly a read error. V usage is TRBV6-2 or TRBV6-3 and J usage is TRBJ2-4; 8 nucleotides match TRBD2. The J call is in doubt because the DNA end fits TRBJ2-5 better. The CDR3 runs 17 residues. Looked up from germline, CDR1 is MNHEY and CDR2 is SVGEGT. CDR3 amino acids: CAGSDLGAGGPGRTQYF. CDR3 in DNA: TGTGCCGGCAGTGACCTTGGCGCGGGAGGCCCCGGCAGGACCCAGTACTTC.

This clonotype was counted only a few times. The genes are TRBV25-1 and TRBJ2-1; TRBD1 matches at 7 bases. The CDR3 has 14 residues. Unmatched junction bases numbered 5, after V lost 5 bases and J lost 4 bases. CDR1 is MGHDK, CDR2 SYGVNS, per germline. The CDR3 is CASSTRDSYNEQFF. The DNA for the CDR3 is TGTGCCAGCAGTACACGGGACAGTTACAATGAGCAGTTCTTC.

The V gene is TRBV5-1, the J gene TRBJ2-5; D gene unclear. Per germline, CDR1 SGHRS and CDR2 YFSETQ. Trimming removed 0 bases at V and 5 bases at J, with 8 bases between. The CDR3 is 13 residues long. CDR3: CASSLGSWETQYF. CDR3 DNA: TGCGCCAGCAGCTTGGGGTCTTGGGAGACCCAGTACTTC.

This clonotype was observed a few times. The genes are TRBV11-1 and TRBJ2-1; D may be TRBD2 (5 bases). The germline V gene has CDR1 SGHAT and CDR2 FQDESV (reference sequence). V dropped 1 base and J dropped 9 bases, with 7 bases sitting between them. The CDR3 is made up of 12 amino acids. CDR3 sequence reads: CASSLDGSEQFF. CDR3 DNA sequence: TGTGCCAGCAGCTTAGATGGGAGTGAGCAGTTCTTC.

The chain has TRBV5-4 and TRBJ1-5; TRBD1 agrees at 7 bases. The CDR3 totals 14 residues. Trimming at V came to 1 base and at J to 6 bases, leaving 4 bases not matched to a gene. Germline CDR1 SGHNT, CDR2 YYREEE (reference sequence). CDR3 in DNA: TGTGCCAGCAGCTTGCGGGACAGCGGTCAGCCCCAGCATTTT. Its protein product is CASSLRDSGQPQHF.

The chain couples TRBV7-9 to TRBJ2-6, with D possibly TRBD1 on 6 matching bases. CDR1 SEHNR and CDR2 FQNEAQ come from the germline V gene (reference sequence). The ends were cut back, 2 bases at V and 0 bases at J, with 17 bases in the middle. This CDR3 spans 19 amino acids. DNA of the CDR3: TGTGCCAGCAGCTTATCGAGTAGGCAGGGGATCTCTGGGGCCAACGTCCTGACTTTC. Translation: CASSLSSRQGISGANVLTF.

The rearrangement uses TRBV19 and TRBJ1-1; D gene ambiguous. The V gene's germline CDR1 is LNHDA and CDR2 SQIVND (reference sequence). The V end lost 4 bases, the J end lost 5 bases, and 17 bases lay between the germline ends. The CDR3 contains 15 residues. The CDR3 DNA reads as TGTGCCAGTAGTACCTTGGCAGTGGTCAGGACTGAAGCTTTCTTT. Its protein product is CASSTLAVVRTEAFF.

This clonotype came up once. The chain carries TRBV7-8 and TRBJ2-3, with D perhaps given as TRBD1 or TRBD2 (6 bases each). CDR1 is SGHVS, CDR2 FQNEAQ, per germline. CDR3 length: 15 residues. V lost 3 bases to trimming and J lost 4 bases, with 14 bases between them. CDR3 sequence reads: CASSFGQRAADTQYF. The CDR3 nucleotides are TGTGCCAGCAGCTTCGGACAGCGGGCCGCAGATACGCAGTATTTT. The full variable domain, completed using reference TRBV7-8 and TRBJ2-3, is GAGVSQSPRYKVAKRGQDVALRCDPISGHVSLFWYQQALGQGPEFLTYFQNEAQLDKSGLPSDRFFAERPEGSVSTLKIQRTQQEDSAVYLCASSFGQRAADTQYFGPGTRLTVL.